This is a list of T cell receptor beta chains from one sample in a study of T cells after yellow fever vaccination. TCRdb itself ran the 5' RACE reads through MiXCR, one entry per CDR3 protein. This table holds 620,000 or so distinct CDR3 sequences, approximately 13% found once. This specimen consisted of PBMCs, obtained on the day of the yellow fever booster vaccination. Source of these receptors: a man aged 25-45 years who received the YFV17D yellow fever vaccine. Each CDR3 is given with its conserved first and last residue. Size values are once, few and many counts, or a class for expanded clones, and some rows have none.

clone_size,v_call,j_call,cdr3_aa
NA,TRBV5-1,TRBJ1-1,CASSSGTGVPNTEAFF
few,TRBV20-1,TRBJ2-5,CSILQGTETQYF
many,TRBV6-1,TRBJ1-2,CASSGQFYGYTF
NA,TRBV5-1,TRBJ2-1,CASNLGNYNEQFF
NA,TRBV28,TRBJ1-2,CASSRVRGNYGYTF
NA,TRBV14,TRBJ2-5,CASSQGVSKTQYF
NA,TRBV5-8,TRBJ1-1,CASSTALGGVGNTEAFF
NA,TRBV6-5,TRBJ2-5,CASSSLTSGETQYF
NA,TRBV7-9,TRBJ2-1,CASSAPAGGTHNEQFF
NA,TRBV5-8,TRBJ2-1,CASSHPTAASYNEQFF
few,TRBV11-2,TRBJ1-2,CASSAETSARGGYTF
NA,TRBV6-2/TRBV6-3,TRBJ2-1,CASTKSGTSYNEQFF
few,TRBV7-9,TRBJ1-6,CASSFGTGTYSPLHF
few,TRBV15,TRBJ2-1,CATSPQGLVNNEQFF
few,TRBV19,TRBJ1-3,CASSLGPGNTIYF
few,TRBV15,TRBJ2-7,CATSRGQLPSEQYF
few,TRBV27,TRBJ2-1,CASRGEGGGGFYNEQFF
NA,TRBV7-2,TRBJ2-3,CASSPRAVSTDTQYF
NA,TRBV20-1,TRBJ2-5,CSAAGGFRATQYF
NA,TRBV27,TRBJ2-5,CASSLSRGSQETQYF
few,TRBV12-3/TRBV12-4,TRBJ2-1,CASRGPRETYNEQFF
NA,TRBV20-1,TRBJ2-4,CSAFKPGNIQYF
few,TRBV5-6,TRBJ2-1,CASSFERENYNEQFF
NA,TRBV6-1,TRBJ1-5,CATRQGINLPQHF
many,TRBV5-4,TRBJ2-5,CASRGRGETQYF
few,TRBV5-1,TRBJ2-3,CASSQRGPPTSDTQYF
NA,TRBV5-4,TRBJ2-5,CASSSGSAQETQYF
few,TRBV6-1,TRBJ2-7,CASSRDGRGNYEQYF
few,TRBV29-1,TRBJ2-7,CSVAFYPGEQYF
NA,TRBV27,TRBJ2-1,CASSLLGLRNEQFF
NA,TRBV30,TRBJ1-1,CAWRSRATEAFF
few,TRBV7-2,TRBJ2-5,CASSRGGHEETQYF
NA,TRBV14,TRBJ1-2,CASSQGPDGYTF
NA,TRBV18,TRBJ1-5,CASSPNTGGNQPQHF
NA,TRBV20-1,TRBJ1-1,CSAEKGVNTEAFF
many,TRBV27,TRBJ2-3,CASSLLAGTDTQYF
few,TRBV12-3/TRBV12-4,TRBJ1-6,CASSLDENSPLHF
NA,TRBV28,TRBJ2-1,CASSNPGLNNEQFF
NA,TRBV5-4,TRBJ2-2,CASSLDWTPGTGELFF
few,TRBV5-1,TRBJ2-3,CASSLQGPSASSTDTQYF
NA,TRBV7-2,TRBJ1-2,CASSLQGGDYGYTF
NA,TRBV12-3/TRBV12-4,TRBJ2-3,CASSAEAGGTQYF
NA,TRBV6-1,TRBJ2-5,CASSLVTEGLETQYF
NA,TRBV21-1,TRBJ1-2,CASSKWAEPYGYTF
NA,TRBV5-4,TRBJ2-2,CASSLSSGSPTGELFF
NA,TRBV25-1,TRBJ1-5,CASSEYSLDQPQHF
NA,TRBV12-3/TRBV12-4,TRBJ2-1,CASLTSGLYNEQFF
few,TRBV20-1,TRBJ1-1,CSASNVGRNTEAFF
many,TRBV28,TRBJ1-2,CASDRTGNYGYTF
few,TRBV12-3/TRBV12-4,TRBJ1-1,CASSVQQGWNTEAFF
many,TRBV3-1,TRBJ2-1,CASSIRLAEYNEQFF
few,TRBV6-5,TRBJ2-1,CASSSLANEQFF
NA,TRBV11-2,TRBJ2-7,CASSGQGTVYEQYF
NA,TRBV2,TRBJ2-6,CASSAGQASSGANVLTF
NA,TRBV7-9,TRBJ1-2,CASSGRQSSELYTF